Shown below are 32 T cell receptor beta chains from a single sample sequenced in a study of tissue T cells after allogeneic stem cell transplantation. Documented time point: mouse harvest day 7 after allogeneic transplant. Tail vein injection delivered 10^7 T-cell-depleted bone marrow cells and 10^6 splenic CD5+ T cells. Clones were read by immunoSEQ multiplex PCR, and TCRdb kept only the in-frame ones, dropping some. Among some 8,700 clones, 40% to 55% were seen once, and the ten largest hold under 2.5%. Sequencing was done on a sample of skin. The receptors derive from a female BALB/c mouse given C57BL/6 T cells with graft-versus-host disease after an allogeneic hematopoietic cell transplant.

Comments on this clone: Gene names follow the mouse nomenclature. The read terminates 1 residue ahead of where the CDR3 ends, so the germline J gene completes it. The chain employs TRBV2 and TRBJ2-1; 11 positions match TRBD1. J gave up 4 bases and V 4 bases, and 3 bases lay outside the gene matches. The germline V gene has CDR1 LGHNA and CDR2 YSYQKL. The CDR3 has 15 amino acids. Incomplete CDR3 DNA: TGTGCCAGCAGCCTGGGACAGGGGGGGTATGCTGAGCAGTTC. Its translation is CASSLGQGGYAEQF. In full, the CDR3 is CASSLGQGGYAEQFF.

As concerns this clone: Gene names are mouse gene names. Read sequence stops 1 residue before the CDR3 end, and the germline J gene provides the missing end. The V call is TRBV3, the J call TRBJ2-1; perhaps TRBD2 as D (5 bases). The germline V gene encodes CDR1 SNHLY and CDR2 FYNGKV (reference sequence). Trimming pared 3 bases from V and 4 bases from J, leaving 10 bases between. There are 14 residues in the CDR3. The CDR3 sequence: CASSFYLGYAEQFF. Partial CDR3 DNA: TGTGCCAGCAGCTTTTACTTGGGGTATGCTGAGCAGTTC.

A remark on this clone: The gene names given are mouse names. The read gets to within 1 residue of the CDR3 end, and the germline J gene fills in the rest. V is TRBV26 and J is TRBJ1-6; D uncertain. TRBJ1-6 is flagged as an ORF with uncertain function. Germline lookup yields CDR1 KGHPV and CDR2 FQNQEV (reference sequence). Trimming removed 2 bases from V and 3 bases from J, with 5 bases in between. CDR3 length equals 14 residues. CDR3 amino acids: CASSLPNYNSPLYF. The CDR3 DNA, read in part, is TGTGCCAGCAGTCTGCCCAACTATAATTCGCCCCTCTAC.

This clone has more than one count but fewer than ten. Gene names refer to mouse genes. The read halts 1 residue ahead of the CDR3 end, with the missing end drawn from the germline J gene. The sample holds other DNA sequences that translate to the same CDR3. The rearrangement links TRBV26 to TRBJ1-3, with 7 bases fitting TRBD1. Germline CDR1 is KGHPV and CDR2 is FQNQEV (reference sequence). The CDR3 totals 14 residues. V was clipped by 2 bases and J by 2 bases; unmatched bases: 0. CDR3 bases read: TGTGCCAGCAGTCTGCAGGGGGCTGGAAATACGCTCTAT. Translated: CASSLQGAGNTLY. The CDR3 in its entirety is CASSLQGAGNTLYF.

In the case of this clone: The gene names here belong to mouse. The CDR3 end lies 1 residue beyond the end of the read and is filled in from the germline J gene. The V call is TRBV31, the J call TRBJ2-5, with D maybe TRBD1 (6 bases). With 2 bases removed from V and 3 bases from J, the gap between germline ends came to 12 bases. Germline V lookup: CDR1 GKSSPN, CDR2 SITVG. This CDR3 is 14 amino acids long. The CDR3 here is CAWSEQGGQDTQYF. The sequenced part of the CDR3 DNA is TGTGCCTGGAGTGAACAGGGAGGGCAAGACACCCAGTAC.

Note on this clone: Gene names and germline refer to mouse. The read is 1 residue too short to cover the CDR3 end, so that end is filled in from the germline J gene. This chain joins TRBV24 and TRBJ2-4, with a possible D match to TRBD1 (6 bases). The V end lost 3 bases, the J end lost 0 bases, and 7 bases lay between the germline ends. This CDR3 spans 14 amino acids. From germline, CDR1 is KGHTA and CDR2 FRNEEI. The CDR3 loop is CASSLQGSQNTLYF. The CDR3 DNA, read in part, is TGTGCCAGCAGTCTACAGGGTAGTCAAAACACCTTGTAC.

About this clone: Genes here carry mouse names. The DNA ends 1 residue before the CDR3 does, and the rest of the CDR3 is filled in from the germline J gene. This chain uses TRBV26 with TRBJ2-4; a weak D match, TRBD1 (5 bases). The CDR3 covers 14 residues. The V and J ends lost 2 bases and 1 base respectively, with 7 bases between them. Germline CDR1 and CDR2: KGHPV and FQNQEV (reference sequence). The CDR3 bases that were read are TGTGCCAGCAGTCTGGACAGAGGTCAAAACACCTTGTAC. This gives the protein CASSLDRGQNTLY. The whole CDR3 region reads CASSLDRGQNTLYF. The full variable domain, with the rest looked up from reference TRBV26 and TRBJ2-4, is NSKVIQTPRYLVKGQGQKAKMRCIPEKGHPVVFWYQQNKNNEFKFLINFQNQEVLQQIDMTEKRFSAECPSNSPCSLEIQSSEAGDSALYLCASSLDRGQNTLYFGAGTRLSVL.

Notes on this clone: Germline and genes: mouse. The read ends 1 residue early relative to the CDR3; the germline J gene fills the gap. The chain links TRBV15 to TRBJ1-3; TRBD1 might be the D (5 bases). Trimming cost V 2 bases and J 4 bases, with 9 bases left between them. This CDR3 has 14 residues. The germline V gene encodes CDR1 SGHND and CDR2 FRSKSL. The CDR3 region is CASSLRGRGNTLYF. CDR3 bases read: TGTGCCAGCAGTTTACGGGGGAGAGGAAATACGCTCTAT.

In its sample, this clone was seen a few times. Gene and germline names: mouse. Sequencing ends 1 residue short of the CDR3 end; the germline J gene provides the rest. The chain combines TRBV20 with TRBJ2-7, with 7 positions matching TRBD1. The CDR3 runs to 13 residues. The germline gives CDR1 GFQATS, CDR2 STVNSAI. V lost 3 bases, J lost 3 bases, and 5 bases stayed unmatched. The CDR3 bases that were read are TGTGGTGCTAGCCTCGGGACAGACTATGAACAGTAC. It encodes CGASLGTDYEQY. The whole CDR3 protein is CGASLGTDYEQYF.

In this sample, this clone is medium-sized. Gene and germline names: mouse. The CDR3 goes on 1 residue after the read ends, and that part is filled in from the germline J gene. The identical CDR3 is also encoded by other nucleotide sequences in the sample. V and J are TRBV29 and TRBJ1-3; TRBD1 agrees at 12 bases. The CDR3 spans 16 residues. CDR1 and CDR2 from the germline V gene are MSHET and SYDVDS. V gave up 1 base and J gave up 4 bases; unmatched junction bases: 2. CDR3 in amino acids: CASSLWDRGRGNTLYF. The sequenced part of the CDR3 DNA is TGTGCTAGCAGTTTATGGGACAGGGGGCGCGGAAATACGCTCTAT.

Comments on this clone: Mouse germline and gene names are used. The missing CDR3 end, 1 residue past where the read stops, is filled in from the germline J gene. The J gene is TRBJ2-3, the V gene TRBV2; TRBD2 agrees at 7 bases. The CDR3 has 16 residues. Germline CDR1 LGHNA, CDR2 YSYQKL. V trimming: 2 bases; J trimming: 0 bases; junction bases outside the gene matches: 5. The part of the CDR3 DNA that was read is TGTGCCAGCAGCCAACAACTGGGGACTAGTGCAGAAACGCTGTAT. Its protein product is CASSQQLGTSAETLY. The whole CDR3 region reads CASSQQLGTSAETLYF.

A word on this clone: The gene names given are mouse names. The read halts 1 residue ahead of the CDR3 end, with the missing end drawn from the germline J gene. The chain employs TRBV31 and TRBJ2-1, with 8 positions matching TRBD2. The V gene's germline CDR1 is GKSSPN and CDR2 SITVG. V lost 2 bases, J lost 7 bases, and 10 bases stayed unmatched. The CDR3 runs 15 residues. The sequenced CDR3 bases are TGTGCCTGGAGTACCGCCGGGGGGGCGGGAGCTGAGCAGTTC. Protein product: CAWSTAGGAGAEQF. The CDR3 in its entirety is CAWSTAGGAGAEQFF.

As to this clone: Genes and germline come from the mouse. The CDR3 bases that were read are TGTGCAAGCAGCTCTACTGGGAGCTCCTATGAACAGTAC. Protein: CASSSTGSSYEQY. The whole CDR3 is CASSSTGSSYEQYF. This chain joins TRBV16 and TRBJ2-7, with D possibly TRBD2 on 6 matching bases. From the germline J gene comes the end of the CDR3, since the read stops 1 residue before it. V lost 4 bases to trimming and J lost 0 bases, with 10 bases between them. CDR1 is SGHSA and CDR2 is FRNQAP in the germline V gene. The CDR3 contains 14 residues.

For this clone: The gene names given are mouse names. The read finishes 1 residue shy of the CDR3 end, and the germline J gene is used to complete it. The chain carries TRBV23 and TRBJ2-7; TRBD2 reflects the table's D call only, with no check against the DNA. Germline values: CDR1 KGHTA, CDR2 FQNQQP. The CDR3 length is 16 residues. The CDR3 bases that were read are TGCTCCAGCAGTCAATCCCGGGACTGGGGGATCTATGAACAGTAC. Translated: CSSSQSRDWGIYEQY. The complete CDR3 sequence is CSSSQSRDWGIYEQYF.

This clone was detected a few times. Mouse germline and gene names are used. The sequenced part of the CDR3 DNA is TGTGCCAGCAGCTTAGCACTGGGGGAAGACACCCAGTAC. Encoded protein: CASSLALGEDTQY. From start to end, the CDR3 is CASSLALGEDTQYF. The chain has TRBV3 and TRBJ2-5, with TRBD2 matching over 8 bases. The read ends 1 residue before the CDR3 terminus; that terminus is restored from the germline J gene. The CDR3 loop spans 14 amino acids. V lost 0 bases and J lost 4; bases outside the gene matches: 0. Germline CDR1 and CDR2: SNHLY and FYNGKV (reference sequence).

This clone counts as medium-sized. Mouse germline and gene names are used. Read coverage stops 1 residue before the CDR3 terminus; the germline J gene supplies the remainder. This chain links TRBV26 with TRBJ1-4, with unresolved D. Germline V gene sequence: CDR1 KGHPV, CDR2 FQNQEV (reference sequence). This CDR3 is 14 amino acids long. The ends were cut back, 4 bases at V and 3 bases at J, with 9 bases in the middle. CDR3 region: CASSRGRPNERLFF. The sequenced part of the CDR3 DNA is TGTGCCAGCAGTCGTGGGCGCCCCAACGAAAGATTATTT. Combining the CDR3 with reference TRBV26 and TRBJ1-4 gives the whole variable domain NSKVIQTPRYLVKGQGQKAKMRCIPEKGHPVVFWYQQNKNNEFKFLINFQNQEVLQQIDMTEKRFSAECPSNSPCSLEIQSSEAGDSALYLCASSRGRPNERLFFGHGTKLSVL.

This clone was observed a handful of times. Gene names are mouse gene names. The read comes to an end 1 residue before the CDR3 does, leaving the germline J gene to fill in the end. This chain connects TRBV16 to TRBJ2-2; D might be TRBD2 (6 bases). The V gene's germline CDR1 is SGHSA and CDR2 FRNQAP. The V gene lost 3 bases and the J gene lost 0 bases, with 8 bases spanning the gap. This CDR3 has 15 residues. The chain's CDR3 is CASSFRDSNTGQLYF. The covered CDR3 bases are TGTGCAAGCAGCTTCCGGGACTCAAACACCGGGCAGCTCTAC. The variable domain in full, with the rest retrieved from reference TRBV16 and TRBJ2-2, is NAGVIQTPRHKVTGKGQEATLWCEPISGHSAVFWYRQTIVQGLEFLTYFRNQAPIDDSGMPKERFSAQMPNQSHSTLKIQSTQPQDSAVYLCASSFRDSNTGQLYFGEGSKLTVL.

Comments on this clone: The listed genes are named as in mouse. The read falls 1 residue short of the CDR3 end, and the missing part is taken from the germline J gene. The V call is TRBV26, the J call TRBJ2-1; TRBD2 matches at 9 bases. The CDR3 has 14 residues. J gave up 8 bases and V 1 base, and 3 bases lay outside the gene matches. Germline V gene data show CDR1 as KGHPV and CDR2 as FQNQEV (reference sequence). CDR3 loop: CASSLYDWGTEQFF. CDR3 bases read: TGTGCCAGCAGTCTGTATGACTGGGGGACTGAGCAGTTC. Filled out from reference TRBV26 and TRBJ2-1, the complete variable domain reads NSKVIQTPRYLVKGQGQKAKMRCIPEKGHPVVFWYQQNKNNEFKFLINFQNQEVLQQIDMTEKRFSAECPSNSPCSLEIQSSEAGDSALYLCASSLYDWGTEQFFGPGTRLTVL.

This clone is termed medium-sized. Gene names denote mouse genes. CDR3 loop: CASTRANERLFF. The CDR3 bases that were read are TGTGCCAGCACCAGGGCCAACGAAAGATTATTT. The V gene is TRBV26, the J gene TRBJ1-4, with D possibly TRBD1 on 5 matching bases. The CDR3 end is not reached by the read, which stops 1 residue before it; the germline J gene fills it in. Deletions cut 7 bases from V and 3 bases from J, with 6 bases between. The CDR3 has 12 amino acids. Per the germline V gene, CDR1 is KGHPV and CDR2 is FQNQEV (reference sequence). Together with reference TRBV26 and TRBJ1-4, the CDR3 gives the full variable domain: NSKVIQTPRYLVKGQGQKAKMRCIPEKGHPVVFWYQQNKNNEFKFLINFQNQEVLQQIDMTEKRFSAECPSNSPCSLEIQSSEAGDSALYLCASTRANERLFFGHGTKLSVL.

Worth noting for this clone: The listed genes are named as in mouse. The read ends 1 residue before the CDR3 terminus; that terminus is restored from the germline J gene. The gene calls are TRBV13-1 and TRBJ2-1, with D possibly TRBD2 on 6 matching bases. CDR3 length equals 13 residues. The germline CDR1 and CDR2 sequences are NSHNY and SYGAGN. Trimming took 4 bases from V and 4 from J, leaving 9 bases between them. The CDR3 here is CASSRDFYAEQFF. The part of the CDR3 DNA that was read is TGTGCCAGCAGTAGGGACTTTTATGCTGAGCAGTTC.

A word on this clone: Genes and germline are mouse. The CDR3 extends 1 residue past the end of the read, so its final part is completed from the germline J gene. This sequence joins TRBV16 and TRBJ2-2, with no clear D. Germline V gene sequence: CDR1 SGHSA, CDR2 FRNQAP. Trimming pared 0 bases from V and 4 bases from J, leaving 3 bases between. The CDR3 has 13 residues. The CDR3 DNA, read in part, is TGTGCAAGCAGCTTAGAAGGCACCGGGCAGCTCTAC. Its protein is CASSLEGTGQLY. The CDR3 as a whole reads CASSLEGTGQLYF.

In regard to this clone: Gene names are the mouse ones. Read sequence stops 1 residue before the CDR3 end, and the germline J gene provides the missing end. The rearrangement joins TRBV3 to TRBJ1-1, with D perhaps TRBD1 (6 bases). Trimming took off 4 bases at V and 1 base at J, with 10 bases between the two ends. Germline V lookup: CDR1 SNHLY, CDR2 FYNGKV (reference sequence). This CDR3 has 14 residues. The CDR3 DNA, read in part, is TGTGCCAGCAGCTACCCGGGACAAAACACAGAAGTCTTC. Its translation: CASSYPGQNTEVF. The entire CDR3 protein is CASSYPGQNTEVFF.

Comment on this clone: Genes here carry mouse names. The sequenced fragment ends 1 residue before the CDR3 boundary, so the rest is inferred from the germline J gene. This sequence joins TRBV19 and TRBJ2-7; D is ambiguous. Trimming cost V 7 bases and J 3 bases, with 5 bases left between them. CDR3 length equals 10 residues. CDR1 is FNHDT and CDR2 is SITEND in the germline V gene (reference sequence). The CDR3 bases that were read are TGTGCCAGCGGAAACTATGAACAGTAC. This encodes CASGNYEQY. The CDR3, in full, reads CASGNYEQYF.

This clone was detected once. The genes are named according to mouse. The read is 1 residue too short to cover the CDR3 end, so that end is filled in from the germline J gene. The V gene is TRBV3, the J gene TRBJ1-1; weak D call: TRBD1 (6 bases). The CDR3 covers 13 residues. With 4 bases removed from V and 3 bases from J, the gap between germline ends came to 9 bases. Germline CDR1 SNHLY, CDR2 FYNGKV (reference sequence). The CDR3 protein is CASSYREDTEVFF. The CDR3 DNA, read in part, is TGTGCCAGCAGCTACAGGGAGGACACAGAAGTCTTC.

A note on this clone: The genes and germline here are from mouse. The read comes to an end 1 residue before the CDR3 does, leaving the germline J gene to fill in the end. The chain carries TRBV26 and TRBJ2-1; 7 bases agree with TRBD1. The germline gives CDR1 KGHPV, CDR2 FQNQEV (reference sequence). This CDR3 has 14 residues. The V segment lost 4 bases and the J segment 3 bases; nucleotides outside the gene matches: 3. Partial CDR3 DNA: TGTGCCAGCAGTCGACAGGGAGGCTATGCTGAGCAGTTC. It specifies CASSRQGGYAEQF. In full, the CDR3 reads CASSRQGGYAEQFF.

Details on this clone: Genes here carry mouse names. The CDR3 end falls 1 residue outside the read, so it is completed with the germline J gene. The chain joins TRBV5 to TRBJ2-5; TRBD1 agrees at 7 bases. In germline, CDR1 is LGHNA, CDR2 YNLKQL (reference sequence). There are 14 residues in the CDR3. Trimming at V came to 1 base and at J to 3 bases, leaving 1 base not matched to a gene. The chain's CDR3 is CASSQGTGQDTQYF. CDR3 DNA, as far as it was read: TGTGCCAGCAGCCAAGGGACAGGACAAGACACCCAGTAC.

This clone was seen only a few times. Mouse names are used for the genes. The sequenced part of the CDR3 DNA is TGTGCCAGCAGTTACAGGGCCCAAGACACCCAGTAC. Translated: CASSYRAQDTQY. The CDR3 as a whole reads CASSYRAQDTQYF. This rearrangement joins TRBV26 to TRBJ2-5; D is perhaps TRBD1 (6 bases). The read halts 1 residue ahead of the CDR3 end, with the missing end drawn from the germline J gene. Trimming took off 5 bases at V and 2 bases at J, with 8 bases between the two ends. The CDR3 has 13 amino acids. Per germline, CDR1 KGHPV and CDR2 FQNQEV (reference sequence).

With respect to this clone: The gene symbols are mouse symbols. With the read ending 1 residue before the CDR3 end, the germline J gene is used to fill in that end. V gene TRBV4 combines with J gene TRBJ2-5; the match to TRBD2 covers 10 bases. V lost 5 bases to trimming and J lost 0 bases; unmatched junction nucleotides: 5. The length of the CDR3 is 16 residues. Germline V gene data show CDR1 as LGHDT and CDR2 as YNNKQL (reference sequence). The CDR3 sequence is CASSTRDWGNQDTQYF. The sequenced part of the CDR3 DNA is TGTGCCAGCAGCACCCGGGACTGGGGCAACCAAGACACCCAGTAC. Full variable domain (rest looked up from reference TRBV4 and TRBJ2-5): ETAVFQTPNYHVTQVGNEVSFNCKQTLGHDTMYWYKQDSKKLLKIMFSYNNKQLIVNETVPRRFSPQSSDKAHLNLRIKSVEPEDSAVYLCASSTRDWGNQDTQYFGPGTRLLVL.

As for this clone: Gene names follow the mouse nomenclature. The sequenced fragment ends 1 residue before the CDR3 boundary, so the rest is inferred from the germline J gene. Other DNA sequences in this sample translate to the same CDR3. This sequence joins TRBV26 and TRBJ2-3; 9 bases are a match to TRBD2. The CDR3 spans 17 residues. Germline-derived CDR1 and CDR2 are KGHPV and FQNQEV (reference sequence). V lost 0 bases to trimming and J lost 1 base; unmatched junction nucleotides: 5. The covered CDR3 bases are TGTGCCAGCAGTCTGTCCTGGGGGGGAGGGGGTGCAGAAACGCTGTAT. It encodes CASSLSWGGGGAETLY. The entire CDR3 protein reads CASSLSWGGGGAETLYF.

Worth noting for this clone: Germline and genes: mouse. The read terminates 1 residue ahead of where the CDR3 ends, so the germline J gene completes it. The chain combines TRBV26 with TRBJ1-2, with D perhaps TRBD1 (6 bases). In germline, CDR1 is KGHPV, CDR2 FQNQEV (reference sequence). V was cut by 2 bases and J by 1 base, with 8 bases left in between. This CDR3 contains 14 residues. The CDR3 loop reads CASSLEDRNSDYTF. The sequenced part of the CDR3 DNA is TGTGCCAGCAGTCTGGAGGACAGAAACTCCGACTACACC.

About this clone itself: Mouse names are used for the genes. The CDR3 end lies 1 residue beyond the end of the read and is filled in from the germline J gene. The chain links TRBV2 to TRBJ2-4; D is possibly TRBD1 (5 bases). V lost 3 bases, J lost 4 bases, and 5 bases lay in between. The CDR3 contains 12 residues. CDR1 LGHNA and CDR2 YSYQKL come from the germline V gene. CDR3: CASSQTENTLYF. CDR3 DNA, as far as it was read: TGTGCCAGCAGCCAGACAGAAAACACCTTGTAC.

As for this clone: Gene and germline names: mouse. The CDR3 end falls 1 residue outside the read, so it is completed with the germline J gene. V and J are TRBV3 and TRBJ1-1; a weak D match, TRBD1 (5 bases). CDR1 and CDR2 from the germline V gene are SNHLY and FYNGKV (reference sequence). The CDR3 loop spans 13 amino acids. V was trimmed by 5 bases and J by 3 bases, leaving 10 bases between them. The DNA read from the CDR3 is TGTGCCAGCAGCCCCAGGGAGGACACAGAAGTCTTC. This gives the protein CASSPREDTEVF. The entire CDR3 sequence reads CASSPREDTEVFF.